These 27 T cell receptor beta chains were all obtained from the same sample, sequenced in a study of blood T cell repertoires in COVID-19. Clones were sequenced by immunoSEQ multiplex PCR, and TCRdb holds only the in-frame ones, with some missing. The data contain under 200,000 clones, 70% to 90% of them singletons. Sequencing input: peripheral blood. Every receptor here comes from a man between 35 and 55 years old with active or convalescent COVID-19.

The chain couples TRBV29-1 to TRBJ2-7, with 7 positions matching TRBD1. Germline V CDR1 and CDR2: SQVTM, ANQGSEA. There are 13 residues in the CDR3. The V gene end was trimmed by 7 bases and the J gene end by 2 bases; junction bases not matched to a gene: 8. The DNA for the CDR3 is TGCAGCGCCCTAGGGGGCTTGACCTACGAGCAGTACTTC. Translated: CSALGGLTYEQYF.

V and J are TRBV27 and TRBJ2-1, with 12 bases lining up with TRBD2. The CDR3 is 17 residues long. Germline V CDR1 and CDR2: MNHEY, SMNVEV (reference sequence). Trimming cost V 3 bases and J 9 bases; bases outside gene matches: 12. CDR3 bases: TGTGCCAGCAGTTTTTTTCGACTAGCGGGAGTAGCCGGTGAGCAGTTCTTC. Amino acids: CASSFFRLAGVAGEQFF.

This clone was seen a few times. The V and J genes are TRBV25-1 and TRBJ1-2, with 11 positions matching TRBD1. The CDR3 extends over 15 amino acids. The J segment lost 5 bases and the V segment lost 4 bases, leaving 6 bases of the junction unmatched. Germline V lookup: CDR1 MGHDK, CDR2 SYGVNS. The DNA for the CDR3 is TGTGCCAGCAGTGCCTCCGGGGACAGGGGGTATGGCTACACCTTC. It codes for CASSASGDRGYGYTF.

The chain employs TRBV19 and TRBJ1-3; no firm D call. CDR3 length equals 15 residues. The V end was cut by 5 bases, the J end by 2 bases, with 13 bases between. CDR1 is LNHDA and CDR2 is SQIVND in the germline V gene (reference sequence). CDR3 coding DNA: TGTGCCAGTAGTCCGCGTCACCGAACTGGAAACACCATATATTTT. Protein sequence: CASSPRHRTGNTIYF.

This clone came up a few times. This chain connects TRBV14 to TRBJ1-1; D gene uncertain. This CDR3 has 14 residues. Germline lookup yields CDR1 SGHDN and CDR2 FVKESK. Deletions cut 4 bases from V and 3 bases from J, with 12 bases between. CDR3 in amino acids: CASSLTRAYTEAFF. The CDR3 DNA sequence: TGTGCCAGCAGCCTCACCCGCGCCTACACTGAAGCTTTCTTT.

Regarding this clone: An end of the junction does not agree with germline; a read error may underlie this. The chain is built from TRBV6-4 and TRBJ1-1; no clear D. The CDR3 spans 12 residues. Germline values: CDR1 MRHNA, CDR2 SNTAGT. In DNA form, the CDR3 reads TGTGCCAGCAGTGACTCGAGAGTTCTAAGATGGTTT. Translated, it gives CASSDSRVLRWF.

The chain joins TRBV27 to TRBJ2-7; tentative D call: TRBD1 (6 bases). In germline, CDR1 is MNHEY, CDR2 SMNVEV (reference sequence). V dropped 1 base and J dropped 5 bases, with 12 bases sitting between them. The CDR3 loop spans 14 amino acids. The CDR3 nucleotides are TGTGCCAGCAGTTTATTCCCAGGGGTGGACGAGCAGTACTTC. It translates to CASSLFPGVDEQYF.

The CDR3 spells CASSLAGQGGDNEQFF. CDR3 DNA sequence: TGCGCCAGCAGCTTGGCCGGCCAGGGAGGCGACAATGAGCAGTTCTTC. This rearrangement joins TRBV5-1 to TRBJ2-1; tentatively, D is TRBD2 (6 bases). Germline loops: CDR1 SGHRS, CDR2 YFSETQ. V lost 0 bases and J 5 bases, leaving 15 bases between the germline ends. The CDR3 has 16 amino acids.

This chain links TRBV10-3 with TRBJ2-7; 8 nucleotides agree with TRBD2. This CDR3 spans 13 amino acids. The germline CDR1 and CDR2 sequences are ENHRY and SYGVKD. The V segment lost 6 bases and the J segment 0 bases; nucleotides outside the gene matches: 1. In DNA form, the CDR3 reads TGTGCCATCAGCAGCGGGAGCTCCTACGAGCAGTACTTC. Protein product: CAISSGSSYEQYF.

The V and J genes are TRBV9 and TRBJ2-5, with D possibly being TRBD1 (6 bases). From germline, CDR1 is SGDLS and CDR2 YYNGEE. V gave up 4 bases and J gave up 4 bases, with 14 bases separating them. The CDR3 totals 14 residues. CDR3 protein: CASSSWGPGETQYF. The CDR3 coding sequence is TGTGCCAGCAGCTCGTGGGGGCCGGGAGAGACCCAGTACTTC.

This chain joins TRBV11-3 and TRBJ2-2, with D possibly matching TRBD1 (5 bases). The CDR3 contains 16 residues. Trimming cost V 6 bases and J 0 bases, with 14 bases left between them. The germline CDR1 and CDR2 sequences are SGHNT and YENEEA. This CDR3 reads CASSRQSMANTGELFF. The CDR3 DNA follows: TGTGCCAGCAGTCGACAGAGTATGGCGAACACCGGGGAGCTGTTTTTT.

The rearrangement joins TRBV3-1 (or the pseudogene TRBV3-2) to TRBJ1-3, with TRBD1 identical over 7 bases. Germline CDR1 reads LGHDT; CDR2 reads YNNKEL (reference sequence). The CDR3 has 17 residues. The J segment lost 3 bases and the V segment lost 4 bases, leaving 12 bases of the junction unmatched. The CDR3 is CASSPTLEGALGNTIYF. The CDR3 DNA follows: TGTGCCAGCAGCCCAACTTTGGAGGGGGCGCTTGGAAACACCATATATTTT.

This clone appeared a few times. V gene TRBV11-3 combines with J gene TRBJ2-5; D is ambiguous. Trimming stripped 1 base from V and 5 bases from J, with 8 bases between. There are 13 residues in the CDR3. From germline, CDR1 is SGHNT and CDR2 YENEEA. DNA for the CDR3: TGTGCCAGCAGCTTAGGGGCTCGGGAGACCCAGTACTTC. It translates to CASSLGARETQYF.

The chain joins TRBV19 to TRBJ2-5; D might be TRBD2 (5 bases). The V end was cut by 6 bases, the J end by 2 bases, with 13 bases between. Germline CDR1 and CDR2: LNHDA and SQIVND (reference sequence). CDR3 length equals 14 residues. Here the CDR3 reads CASRLNGIQETQYF. The CDR3 DNA sequence: TGTGCCAGTAGACTAAACGGGATTCAAGAGACCCAGTACTTC.

In this sample, this clone turned up once. V usage is TRBV12-3 or TRBV12-4 and J usage is TRBJ2-1; 9 bases agree with TRBD2. The CDR3 totals 13 residues. J was trimmed by 15 bases and V by 3 bases; bases with no gene match: 9. The CDR3: CASSLKASGDRFF. CDR3 sequence (DNA): TGTGCCAGCAGTTTGAAGGCTAGCGGGGACAGGTTCTTC.

This chain links TRBV28 with TRBJ1-5; D perhaps matches TRBD1 (5 bases). Germline CDR1 reads MDHEN; CDR2 reads SYDVKM. The CDR3 runs to 16 residues. Deletions cut 10 bases from V and 0 bases from J, with 19 bases between. CDR3 DNA sequence: TGTGCCACCCCTGGAGGGGACGGTAATAGCAATCAGCCCCAGCATTTT. Encoded protein: CATPGGDGNSNQPQHF.

This CDR3 reads CASSWGTGIQPQHF. DNA for the CDR3: TGTGCCAGCAGTTGGGGGACAGGGATTCAGCCCCAGCATTTT. The chain joins TRBV28 to TRBJ1-5; TRBD1 matches at 9 bases. The CDR3 runs to 14 residues. Unmatched junction bases numbered 4, after V lost 4 bases and J lost 6 bases. Germline V lookup: CDR1 MDHEN, CDR2 SYDVKM.

The chain joins TRBV6-5 to TRBJ2-7; 7 bases map to TRBD1. Germline CDR1 reads MNHEY; CDR2 reads SVGAGI. The length of the CDR3 is 14 residues. The V gene end was trimmed by 5 bases and the J gene end by 1 base; junction bases not matched to a gene: 5. CDR3 bases: TGTGCCAGCAGTCCTATGACAGGGTCCTACGAGCAGTACTTC. Translated: CASSPMTGSYEQYF.

This sequence joins TRBV19 and TRBJ1-5, with D possibly matching TRBD1 (5 bases). The CDR3 has 12 amino acids. CDR1 is LNHDA and CDR2 is SQIVND in the germline V gene (reference sequence). V lost 6 bases and J lost 11, with 14 bases in between. The CDR3 sequence: CASRDGGEAQHF. The CDR3, as DNA: TGTGCCAGTAGGGATGGGGGGGAAGCCCAGCATTTT.

A few counts support this clone. The chain combines TRBV5-8 with TRBJ2-7, with 11 bases lining up with TRBD1. Germline V lookup: CDR1 SGHTS, CDR2 YDEGEE. The CDR3 has 15 amino acids. Trimming at V came to 6 bases and at J to 2 bases, leaving 7 bases not matched to a gene. The CDR3 nucleotides are TGTGCCAGCACGCACGGGGACAGGGGGGCCTACGAGCAGTACTTC. It yields the protein CASTHGDRGAYEQYF. The full variable domain, in which reference TRBV5-8 and TRBJ2-7 provide the parts outside the CDR3, is EAGVTQSPTHLIKTRGQQATLRCSPISGHTSVYWYQQALGLGLQFLLWYDEGEERNRGNFPPRFSGRQFPNYSSELNVNALELEDSALYLCASTHGDRGAYEQYFGPGTRLTVT.

This chain uses TRBV28 with TRBJ1-3, with D possibly being TRBD1 (6 bases). The V and J ends lost 8 bases and 0 bases respectively, with 11 bases between them. Germline V gene lookup returns CDR1 MDHEN and CDR2 SYDVKM. The CDR3 runs to 14 residues. CDR3 region: CASETGSSGNTIYF. The CDR3 DNA reads TGTGCCAGCGAAACAGGGTCCTCTGGAAACACCATATATTTT.

The chain employs TRBV7-3 and TRBJ1-4; TRBD1 agrees at 8 bases. V gave up 3 bases and J gave up 0 bases; unmatched junction bases: 0. The CDR3 sequence is 15 residues long. Per the germline V gene, CDR1 is SGHTA and CDR2 is FQGTGA. In DNA, the CDR3 is TGTGCCAGCAGCTTGACAGGGGCAACTAATGAAAAACTGTTTTTT. It is translated as CASSLTGATNEKLFF.

J is TRBJ1-2 and V is TRBV19; D may be TRBD1 (6 bases). Germline V gene lookup returns CDR1 LNHDA and CDR2 SQIVND (reference sequence). The CDR3 contains 16 residues. V lost 5 bases, J lost 3 bases, and 19 bases lay in between. CDR3 nucleotide sequence: TGTGCCAGTAGTTTTTCCGGGACGGACAGATACTATGGCTACACCTTC. Its protein product is CASSFSGTDRYYGYTF.

The chain employs TRBV4-1 and TRBJ1-1; D is unclear. This CDR3 region has 17 residues. V was pared by 1 base and J by 1 base, with 16 bases between. Germline values: CDR1 MGHRA, CDR2 YSYEKL. The CDR3 is CASSQGRFEQANTEAFF. CDR3 nucleotide sequence: TGCGCCAGCAGCCAAGGGCGTTTTGAGCAGGCGAACACTGAAGCTTTCTTT.

The chain carries TRBV30 and TRBJ2-2; 7 bases are shared with TRBD2. Losses at the gene ends were 0 bases for V and 6 bases for J; bases not matched to a gene: 7. This CDR3 has 15 residues. Looked up from germline, CDR1 is GTSNPN and CDR2 is SVGIG (reference sequence). The DNA for the CDR3 is TGTGCCTGGAGTGTCGGGGGGAGAGGCGCCGGGGAGCTGTTTTTT. It specifies CAWSVGGRGAGELFF.

The chain recombines TRBV3-1 (or the pseudogene TRBV3-2) with TRBJ2-3, with D possibly matching TRBD2 (5 bases). V was clipped by 3 bases and J by 3 bases, with 16 bases between them. In germline, CDR1 is LGHDT, CDR2 YNNKEL (reference sequence). The length of the CDR3 is 16 residues. CDR3 amino acids: CASSQGRLATTDTQYF. The CDR3 DNA reads TGTGCCAGCAGCCAGGGAAGGCTAGCCACAACAGATACGCAGTATTTT.

The chain uses TRBV19 and TRBJ1-1, with D tentatively TRBD1 (6 bases). V was shortened by 5 bases and J by 1 base, with 11 bases between the two germline ends. The V gene's germline CDR1 is LNHDA and CDR2 SQIVND (reference sequence). The CDR3 contains 14 residues. The CDR3 DNA follows: TGTGCCAGTAGTCCGGACAGACCGAACACTGAAGCTTTCTTT. Encoded protein: CASSPDRPNTEAFF.